This T cell receptor beta chain was profiled in a study of patients and donors after allogeneic stem cell transplantation. One entry per CDR3 protein, called by TCRdb with MiXCR from the RT-PCR reads. In the table there are around 200,000 distinct CDR3 sequences, roughly 38% of which are singletons. The V segment lost 3 bases and the J segment 11 bases; nucleotides outside the gene matches: 7. Germline V gives CDR1 GTSNPN, CDR2 SVGIG (reference sequence). CDR3 length equals 13 residues. This clonotype was seen only a few times. The receptor was isolated from a human donor who was either an allogeneic HSCT recipient or a stem cell or donor lymphocyte infusion donor (not recorded which). It is not recorded whose cells these are; they may come from a transplant donor. This chain joins TRBV30 and TRBJ1-6, with TRBD1 identical over 7 bases. Sequencing was done on a sample of blood, either unsorted or a sorted T cell fraction (not recorded which). Written as DNA, the CDR3 is TGTGCCTGGAGCCGACAGGGAAACACACCCCTCCACTTT. Translated, it gives CAWSRQGNTPLHF.